Detailed here is one T cell receptor (beta chain). This entry belongs to a study of radiotherapy plus CTLA-4 blockade in lung cancer. Sequenced by immunoSEQ multiplex PCR; TCRdb stores in-frame clones only, minus some. The table records 30,000 to 45,000 clones, about 80% of them present only once. Trimming removed 0 bases at V and 2 bases at J, with 6 bases between. Germline assignment: CDR1 MNHEY and CDR2 SMNVEV (reference sequence). This CDR3 comprises 14 residues. The receptor comes from a human donor with non-small cell lung cancer who had stable disease on radiotherapy plus ipilimumab. The sequences come from peripheral blood, collected from a patient treated with radiotherapy plus ipilimumab. The rearrangement joins TRBV27 to TRBJ2-3, with no clear D. The CDR3 is CASSLSRSTDTQYF. In DNA form, the CDR3 reads TGTGCCAGCAGTTTATCGAGATCCACAGATACGCAGTATTTT.